This T cell receptor beta chain was sequenced for a study of blood T cells in healthy people across ages. About the study: About one barcoded beta molecule per two T cells came from capture by template switching. Study-level findings and limits: Among T cells, TCR beta diversity per million cells dropped roughly linearly as age rose.

Peripheral blood was drawn, ten milliliters per donor. Total RNA extraction produced at least 5.5 micrograms (per sample) for the study. This clonotype was counted a few times. As yet, its antigen is unknown. CDR3 length equals 15 residues. V was trimmed by 4 bases and J by 5 bases, leaving 15 bases between them. Germline CDR1 and CDR2: SSHAT and FNYEAQ (reference sequence). A second roughly 6 to 12 cycle PCR used barcoded and J-beta primers. In TCRdb, the 5' RACE reads were re-called with MiXCR into one record per CDR3 protein. The sample holds roughly 1,500,000 distinct CDR3 sequences; around two fifths are singletons and the top ten take less than 8%.

The chain uses TRBV7-7 and TRBJ2-1, with D tentatively TRBD2 (5 bases). This receptor was taken from a woman under 30 in good health. Sequenced input: blood. CDR3 in amino acids: CASSSGLSENNEQFF. CDR3 nucleotides: TGTGCCAGCAGCTCCGGACTCTCGGAAAACAATGAGCAGTTCTTC. Using reference TRBV7-7 and TRBJ2-1 for the parts outside the CDR3, the full variable domain is GAGVSQSPRYKVTKRGQDVTLRCDPISSHATLYWYQQALGQGPEFLTYFNYEAQPDKSGLPSDRFSAERPEGSISTLTIQRTEQRDSAMYRCASSSGLSENNEQFFGPGTRLTVL.